A selection of T cell receptor beta chains follows, all from one sample in a study of blood T cell repertoires in COVID-19. Method: immunoSEQ multiplex PCR; TCRdb's copy keeps in-frame clones and lacks some. This table holds 240,000 or so clones, nearly 90% found once. Sequencing was done on a sample of peripheral blood. The origin of the receptors is a woman in her 30s with acute or convalescent COVID-19. Both conserved end residues are part of each CDR3. D genes are given only for firm matches. Clone size is given for some rows only: seen once, a few or many times, or a class if the clone is expanded.

v_call	clone_size	d_call	j_call	cdr3_length	cdr3_nt	cdr3_aa
TRBV12-3/TRBV12-4	.	.	TRBJ2-7	13	TGTGCCAGCAGTTCAGGACAGCACTACGAGCAGTACTTC	CASSSGQHYEQYF
TRBV5-4	.	TRBD1	TRBJ2-7	15	TGTGCCAGCAGCTCTCAAAGGAGACAGGGGAAAGAGCAGTACTTC	CASSSQRRQGKEQYF
TRBV11-2	.	.	TRBJ1-2	11	TGTGCCAGCAGTAGGACAGAAGGCTACACCTTC	CASSRTEGYTF
TRBV6-5	.	.	TRBJ1-6	15	TGTGCCAGCAGTCCCAGGGAAGGAAATAATTCACCCCTCCACTTT	CASSPREGNNSPLHF
TRBV5-1	.	.	TRBJ1-6	12	TGCGCCAGCAGCTCCGAGAATTCACCCCTCCACTTT	CASSSENSPLHF
TRBV24-1	once	TRBD2	TRBJ2-1	16	TGTGCCACCAGTGATCCTAGCGGAAGCTCCTACAATGAGCAGTTCTTC	CATSDPSGSSYNEQFF
TRBV6-2/TRBV6-3	.	TRBD1	TRBJ2-3	15	TGTGCCAGCAGTCGGACAGGGGCGAACACAGATACGCAGTATTTT	CASSRTGANTDTQYF
TRBV18	once	.	TRBJ2-1	16	TGTGCCAGCTCACCGTCGCAGGACAGCTCCTACAATGAGCAGTTCTTC	CASSPSQDSSYNEQFF
TRBV7-9	once	.	TRBJ1-5	12	TGTGCCAGCAGCTTAGCGGCTCAGCCCCAGCATTTT	CASSLAAQPQHF
TRBV25-1	.	TRBD2	TRBJ2-2	18	TGTGCCAGCAGTGAATATATTGAGTCTAGCGGGTACACCGGGGAGCTGTTTTTT	CASSEYIESSGYTGELFF
TRBV30	.	TRBD1	TRBJ1-6	12	TGTGCCTGCGGACAGGGTAATTCACCCCTCCACTTT	CACGQGNSPLHF
TRBV4-3	.	TRBD1	TRBJ2-7	15	TGCGCCAGCAGCCAGGGGAGACAGGGAAGTTTCGAGCAGTACTTC	CASSQGRQGSFEQYF
TRBV6-2/TRBV6-3	.	TRBD1	TRBJ2-1	18	TGTGCCAGCACCCCAACACACCTACAGGGGCCGGTGTTAAATGAGCAGTTCTTC	CASTPTHLQGPVLNEQFF
TRBV30	.	.	TRBJ1-2	14	TGTGCCTGGAGTCAACAGGCCCAAATCTATGGCTACACCTTC	CAWSQQAQIYGYTF
TRBV6-5	.	.	TRBJ1-6	14	TGTGCCAGCACCGGAGGGGGGGTTTCGTCACCCCTCCACTTT	CASTGGGVSSPLHF
TRBV19	few	TRBD1	TRBJ1-5	15	TGTGCCAGTAGCCGGGACAGACATAGCAATCAGCCCCAGCATTTT	CASSRDRHSNQPQHF
TRBV7-6	.	.	TRBJ2-3	14	TGTGCCAGCAGCCGCGTCCAGCGGCCAGATACGCAGTATTTT	CASSRVQRPDTQYF
TRBV6-5	few	TRBD1	TRBJ2-3	16	TGTGCCAGCAGTTACCACGTGACAGGGGGCACAGATACGCAGTATTTT	CASSYHVTGGTDTQYF
TRBV7-6	.	.	TRBJ1-1	17	TGTGCCAGCAGCACCTCCCCCGGGAACCTCATGAACACTGAAGCTTTCTTT	CASSTSPGNLMNTEAFF
TRBV7-9	.	TRBD2	TRBJ2-1	15	TGTGCCAGCACCGATAGCGGGAGGACCTACAATGAGCAGTTCTTC	CASTDSGRTYNEQFF
TRBV4-3	once	.	TRBJ2-6	17	TGCGCCAGCAGCCACGGACAGGGAGGGTCTGGGGCCAACGTCCTGACTTTC	CASSHGQGGSGANVLTF
TRBV3-1/TRBV3-2	.	.	TRBJ2-1	17	TGTGCCAGCAGCCAAAAAAGGACAGAGCCGGCCTACAATGAGCAGTTCTTC	CASSQKRTEPAYNEQFF
TRBV12-5	.	.	TRBJ1-3	13	TGTGCTAGTGGTTCCCCCTATGGAAACACCATATATTTT	CASGSPYGNTIYF
TRBV7-8	.	TRBD1	TRBJ1-2	13	TGTGCCAGCAGCGTACAGGGGGCAAATGGCTACACCTTC	CASSVQGANGYTF
TRBV9	.	TRBD1	TRBJ2-3	18	TGTGCCAGCAGCGTAACTCTGGACAGGACCTCTAGCACAGATACGCAGTATTTT	CASSVTLDRTSSTDTQYF
TRBV3-1/TRBV3-2	few	TRBD1	TRBJ2-1	19	TGTGCCAGCAGCCAAGCAAGGGACCTCGGACAGGGCTCCTACAATGAGCAGTTCTTC	CASSQARDLGQGSYNEQFF
TRBV10-3	once	TRBD1	TRBJ1-2	14	TGTGCCATCAGTGAGTCGGGAACAGGGGATGGCTACACCTTC	CAISESGTGDGYTF
TRBV7-3	.	TRBD1	TRBJ2-1	15	TGTGCCAGCAGCTCAGGGGGCGGCAGGGACAATGAGCAGTTCTTC	CASSSGGGRDNEQFF
TRBV18	.	.	TRBJ1-1	13	TGTGCCAGCTCGTCCCGAGGCGATTCGCGTGCTTTCTTT	CASSSRGDSRAFF
TRBV19	.	TRBD2	TRBJ2-1	16	TGTGCCAGTAGACCCCGGGGGGGGCTCGGTTACAATGAGCAGTTCTTC	CASRPRGGLGYNEQFF
TRBV27	.	.	TRBJ2-7	14	TGTGCCAGCAGTTTATGGGGCAAACACTACGAGCAGTACTTC	CASSLWGKHYEQYF
TRBV13	.	.	TRBJ2-5	11	TGTGCCAGCAGCATCTTGGAGACCCAGTACTTC	CASSILETQYF
TRBV21-1	.	.	TRBJ1-5	14	TGTGCCAGCCCCCGCGGGGTATCCGATCAGCCCCAGCATTTT	CASPRGVSDQPQHF